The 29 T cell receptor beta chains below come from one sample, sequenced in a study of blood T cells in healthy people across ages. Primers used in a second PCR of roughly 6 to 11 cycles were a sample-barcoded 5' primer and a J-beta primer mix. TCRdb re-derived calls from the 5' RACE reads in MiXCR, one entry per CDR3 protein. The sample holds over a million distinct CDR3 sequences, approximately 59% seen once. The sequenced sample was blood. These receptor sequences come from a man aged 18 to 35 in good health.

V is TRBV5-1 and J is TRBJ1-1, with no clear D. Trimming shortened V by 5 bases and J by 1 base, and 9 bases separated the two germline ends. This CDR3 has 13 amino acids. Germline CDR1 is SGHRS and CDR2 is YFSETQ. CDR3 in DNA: TGCGCCAGCAGACCAGTAGCGAACACTGAAGCTTTCTTT. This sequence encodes CASRPVANTEAFF.

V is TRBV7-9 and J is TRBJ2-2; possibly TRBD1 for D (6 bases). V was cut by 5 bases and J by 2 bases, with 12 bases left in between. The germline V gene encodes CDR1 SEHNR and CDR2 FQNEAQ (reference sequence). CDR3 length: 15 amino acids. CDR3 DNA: TGTGCCAGCAGCCTTCCGGGACATAACACCGGGGAGCTGTTTTTT. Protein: CASSLPGHNTGELFF.

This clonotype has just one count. In DNA form, the CDR3 reads TGTGCCAGCAGCCCAGGGGGGGCGTTAGCCTACGAGCAGTACTTC. This sequence encodes CASSPGGALAYEQYF. The chain is built from TRBV7-7 and TRBJ2-7; D is tentatively TRBD1 or TRBD2 (7 bases each). The CDR3 extends over 15 amino acids. CDR1 and CDR2 from the germline V gene are SSHAT and FNYEAQ (reference sequence). The ends were cut back, 5 bases at V and 2 bases at J, with 16 bases in the middle.

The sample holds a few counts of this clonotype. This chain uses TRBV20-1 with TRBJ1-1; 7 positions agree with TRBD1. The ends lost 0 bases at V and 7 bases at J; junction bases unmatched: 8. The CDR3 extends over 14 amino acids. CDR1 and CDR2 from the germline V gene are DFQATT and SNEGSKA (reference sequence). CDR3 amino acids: CSAREEDRVSEAFF. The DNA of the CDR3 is TGCAGTGCTAGAGAAGAAGACAGGGTGAGTGAAGCTTTCTTT.

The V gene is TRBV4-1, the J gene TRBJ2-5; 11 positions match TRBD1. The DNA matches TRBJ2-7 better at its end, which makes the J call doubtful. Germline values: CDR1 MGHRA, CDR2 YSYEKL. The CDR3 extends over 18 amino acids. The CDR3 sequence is CASSHLSVGTGGPYEQYF. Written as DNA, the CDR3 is TGCGCCAGCAGCCATCTATCAGTAGGGACAGGGGGTCCCTACGAGCAGTACTTC.

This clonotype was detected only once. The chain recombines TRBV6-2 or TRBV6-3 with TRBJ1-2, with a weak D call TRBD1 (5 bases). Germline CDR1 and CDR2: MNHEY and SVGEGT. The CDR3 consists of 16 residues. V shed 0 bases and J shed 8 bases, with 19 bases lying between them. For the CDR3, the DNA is TGTGCCAGCAGTTACTCAGGGACGGCCCGGGAGTACGGCTACACCTTC. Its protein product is CASSYSGTAREYGYTF.

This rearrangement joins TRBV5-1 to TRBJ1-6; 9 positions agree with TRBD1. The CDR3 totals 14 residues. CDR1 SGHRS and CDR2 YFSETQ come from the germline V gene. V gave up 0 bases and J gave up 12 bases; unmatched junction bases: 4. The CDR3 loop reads CASSLGDRVRPLHF. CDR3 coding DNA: TGCGCCAGCAGCTTGGGGGACAGGGTCAGACCCCTCCACTTT.

The CDR3 sequence is CSASWGTTHEQYF. The CDR3, as DNA: TGCAGTGCTAGTTGGGGGACCACCCACGAGCAGTACTTC. The chain uses TRBV20-1 and TRBJ2-7, with D perhaps matching TRBD1 or TRBD2 (5 bases each). The CDR3 spans 13 residues. Per germline, CDR1 DFQATT and CDR2 SNEGSKA (reference sequence). Trimming stripped 3 bases from V and 5 bases from J, with 14 bases between.

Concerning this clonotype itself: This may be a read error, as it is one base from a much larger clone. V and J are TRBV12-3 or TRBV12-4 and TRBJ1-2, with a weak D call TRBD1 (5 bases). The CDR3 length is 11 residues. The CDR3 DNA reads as TGTGCCAGCAGTTTTGGGGCCGGCTACATCTTC. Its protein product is CASSFGAGYIF.

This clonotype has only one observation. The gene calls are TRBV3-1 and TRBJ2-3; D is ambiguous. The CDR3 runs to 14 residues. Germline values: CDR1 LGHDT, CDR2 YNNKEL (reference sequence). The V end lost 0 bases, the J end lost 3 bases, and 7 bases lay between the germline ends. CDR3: CASSQDAWTDTQYF. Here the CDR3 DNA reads TGTGCCAGCAGCCAAGATGCCTGGACAGATACGCAGTATTTT.

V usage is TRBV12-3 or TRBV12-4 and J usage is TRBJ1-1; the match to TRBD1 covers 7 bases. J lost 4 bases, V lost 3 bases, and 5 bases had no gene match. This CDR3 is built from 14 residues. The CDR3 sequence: CASSFRAGGTEAFF. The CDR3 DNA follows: TGTGCCAGCAGTTTTAGGGCAGGGGGCACTGAAGCTTTCTTT.

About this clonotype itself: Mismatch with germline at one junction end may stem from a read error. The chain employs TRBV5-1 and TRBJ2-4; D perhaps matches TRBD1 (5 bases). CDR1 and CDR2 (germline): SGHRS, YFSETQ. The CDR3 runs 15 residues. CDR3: CASSSEPGSTNIRYF. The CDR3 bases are TGCGCCAGCAGCTCGGAACCAGGGTCGACGAACATTCGGTACTTC.

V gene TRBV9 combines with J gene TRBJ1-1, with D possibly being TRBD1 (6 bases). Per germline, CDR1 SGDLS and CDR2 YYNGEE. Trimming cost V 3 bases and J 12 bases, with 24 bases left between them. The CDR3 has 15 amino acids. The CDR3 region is CASSGFVGGEADTFF. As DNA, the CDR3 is TGTGCCAGCAGCGGGTTCGTAGGGGGGGAAGCCGATACTTTCTTT.

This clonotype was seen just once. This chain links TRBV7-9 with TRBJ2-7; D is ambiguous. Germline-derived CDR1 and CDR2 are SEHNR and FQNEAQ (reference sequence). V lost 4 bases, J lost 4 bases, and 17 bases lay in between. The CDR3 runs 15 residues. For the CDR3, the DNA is TGTGCCAGCAGCTCGACATCGAGTGGGTTGTACGAGCAGTACTTC. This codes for CASSSTSSGLYEQYF.

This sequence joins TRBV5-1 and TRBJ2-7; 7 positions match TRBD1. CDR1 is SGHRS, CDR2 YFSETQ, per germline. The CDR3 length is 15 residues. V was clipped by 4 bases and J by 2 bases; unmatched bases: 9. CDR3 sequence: CASSTRQGSPYEQYF. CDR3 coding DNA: TGCGCCAGCAGCACTCGACAGGGTTCGCCCTACGAGCAGTACTTC. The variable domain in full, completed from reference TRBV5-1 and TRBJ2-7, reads KAGVTQTPRYLIKTRGQQVTLSCSPISGHRSVSWYQQTPGQGLQFLFEYFSETQRNKGNFPGRFSGRQFSNSRSEMNVSTLELGDSALYLCASSTRQGSPYEQYFGPGTRLTVT.

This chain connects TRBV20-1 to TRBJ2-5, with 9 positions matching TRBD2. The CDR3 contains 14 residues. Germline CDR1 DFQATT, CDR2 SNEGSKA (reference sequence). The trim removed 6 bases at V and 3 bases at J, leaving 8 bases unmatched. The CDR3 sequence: CSARRLAEKETQYF. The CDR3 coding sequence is TGCAGTGCCAGGCGACTAGCGGAAAAAGAGACCCAGTACTTC.

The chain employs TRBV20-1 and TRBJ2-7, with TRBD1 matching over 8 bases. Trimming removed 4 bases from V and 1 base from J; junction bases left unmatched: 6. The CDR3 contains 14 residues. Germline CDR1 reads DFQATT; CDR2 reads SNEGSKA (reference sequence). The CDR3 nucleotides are TGCAGTGCTACCGAGGACAGGGCGTCCTACGAGCAGTACTTC. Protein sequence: CSATEDRASYEQYF.

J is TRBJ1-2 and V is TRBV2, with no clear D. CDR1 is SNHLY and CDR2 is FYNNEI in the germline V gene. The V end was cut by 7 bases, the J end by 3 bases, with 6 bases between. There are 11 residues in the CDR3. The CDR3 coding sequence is TGTGCCAGCAAGGTGGACTATGGCTACACCTTC. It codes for CASKVDYGYTF.

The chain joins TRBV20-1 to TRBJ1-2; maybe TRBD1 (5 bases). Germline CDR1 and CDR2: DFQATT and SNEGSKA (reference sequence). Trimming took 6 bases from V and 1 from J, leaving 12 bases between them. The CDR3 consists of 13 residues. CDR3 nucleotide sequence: TGCAGTGCCCTGCGGGGGTTTAACTATGGCTACACCTTC. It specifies CSALRGFNYGYTF.

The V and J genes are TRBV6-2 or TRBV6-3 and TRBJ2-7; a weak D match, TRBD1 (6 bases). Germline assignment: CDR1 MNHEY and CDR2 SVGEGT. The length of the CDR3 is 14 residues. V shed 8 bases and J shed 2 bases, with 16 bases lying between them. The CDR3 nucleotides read TGTGCCAGCCAAGACAGGAGTCTTACCTACGAGCAGTACTTC. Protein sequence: CASQDRSLTYEQYF.

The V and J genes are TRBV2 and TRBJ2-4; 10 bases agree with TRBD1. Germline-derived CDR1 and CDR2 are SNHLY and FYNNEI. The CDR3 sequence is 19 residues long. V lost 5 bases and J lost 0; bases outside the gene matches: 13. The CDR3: CASSPGTGASTLAKNIQYF. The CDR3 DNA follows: TGTGCCAGCAGTCCCGGGACAGGGGCGAGCACGTTAGCCAAAAACATTCAGTACTTC.

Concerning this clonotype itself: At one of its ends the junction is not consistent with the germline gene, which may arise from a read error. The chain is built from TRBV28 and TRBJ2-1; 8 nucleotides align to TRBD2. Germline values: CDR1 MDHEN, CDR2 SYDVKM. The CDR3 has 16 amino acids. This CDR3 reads CASSSLAGRPYNEQFF. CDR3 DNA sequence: TGTGCCAGCAGTTCCTTAGCGGGAAGGCCCTACAATGAGCAGTTCTTT.

Here the CDR3 reads CSARDRTGIDYGYTF. In nucleotides, the CDR3 is TGCAGTGCTAGAGATCGCACGGGTATTGACTATGGCTACACCTTC. This rearrangement joins TRBV20-1 to TRBJ1-2, with D hard to call. V lost 0 bases and J 3 bases, leaving 14 bases between the germline ends. This CDR3 contains 15 residues. Per the germline V gene, CDR1 is DFQATT and CDR2 is SNEGSKA (reference sequence).

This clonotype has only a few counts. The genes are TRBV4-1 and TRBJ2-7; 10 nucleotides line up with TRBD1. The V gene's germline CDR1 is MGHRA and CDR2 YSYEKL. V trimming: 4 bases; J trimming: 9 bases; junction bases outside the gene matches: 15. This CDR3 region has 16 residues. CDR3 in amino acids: CASSPTARQGARGQYF. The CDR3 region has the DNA TGCGCCAGCAGCCCTACCGCACGACAGGGGGCGCGGGGGCAGTACTTC.

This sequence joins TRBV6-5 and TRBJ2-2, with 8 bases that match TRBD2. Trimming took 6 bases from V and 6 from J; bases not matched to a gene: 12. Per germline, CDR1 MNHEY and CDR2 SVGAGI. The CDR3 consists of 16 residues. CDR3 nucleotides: TGTGCCAGCAGCTCCAAGGGACTAGTTTCGTCCGGGGAGCTGTTTTTT. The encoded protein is CASSSKGLVSSGELFF.

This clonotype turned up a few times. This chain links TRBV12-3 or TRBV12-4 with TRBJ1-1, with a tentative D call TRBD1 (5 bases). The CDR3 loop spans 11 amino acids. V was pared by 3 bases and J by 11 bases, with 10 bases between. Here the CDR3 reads CASSFLGDAFF. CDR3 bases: TGTGCCAGCAGTTTTCTGGGGGATGCTTTCTTT.

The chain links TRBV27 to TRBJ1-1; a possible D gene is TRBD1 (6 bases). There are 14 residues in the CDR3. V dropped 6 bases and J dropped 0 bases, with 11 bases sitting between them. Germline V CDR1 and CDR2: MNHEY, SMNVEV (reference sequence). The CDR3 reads CASRQGPMNTEAFF. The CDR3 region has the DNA TGTGCCAGCAGACAGGGCCCAATGAACACTGAAGCTTTCTTT.

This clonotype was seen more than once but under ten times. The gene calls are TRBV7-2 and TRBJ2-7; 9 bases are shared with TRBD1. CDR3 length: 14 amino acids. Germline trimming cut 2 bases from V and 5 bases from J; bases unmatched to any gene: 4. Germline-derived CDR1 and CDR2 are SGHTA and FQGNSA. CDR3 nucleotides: TGTGCCAGCAGCTTAATGGGACAGGGTGACGAGCAGTACTTC. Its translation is CASSLMGQGDEQYF. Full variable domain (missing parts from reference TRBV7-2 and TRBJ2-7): GAGVSQSPSNKVTEKGKDVELRCDPISGHTALYWYRQSLGQGLEFLIYFQGNSAPDKSGLPSDRFSAERTGGSVSTLTIQRTQQEDSAVYLCASSLMGQGDEQYFGPGTRLTVT.

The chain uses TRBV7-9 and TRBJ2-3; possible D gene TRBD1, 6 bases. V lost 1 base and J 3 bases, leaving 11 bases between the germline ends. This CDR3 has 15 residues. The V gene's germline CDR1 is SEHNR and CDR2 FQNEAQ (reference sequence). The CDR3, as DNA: TGTGCCAGCAGCTTAGGGACAGCTTTAACAGATACGCAGTATTTT. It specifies CASSLGTALTDTQYF.